These 21 T cell receptor beta chains originate from one sample sequenced in a study of shared clonotypes between healthy human individuals. This table comes from immunoSEQ multiplex PCR, and its TCRdb copy is limited to in-frame clones, with some not included. Of approximately 700,000 clones in the sample, more than 70% were seen once. The sample was memory CD4+ T cells sorted from blood. Subset of the sample: CD45RA-negative fraction. The origin of the receptors is a woman between 25 and 40 years old in good health.

The rearrangement uses TRBV11-1 and TRBJ1-1; 7 bases map to TRBD1. The CDR3 covers 16 residues. CDR1 and CDR2 from the germline V gene are SGHAT and FQDESV (reference sequence). Trimming at V came to 1 base and at J to 6 bases, leaving 11 bases not matched to a gene. CDR3 loop: CASSLVGGQFGAEAFF. CDR3 nucleotides: TGTGCCAGCAGCTTAGTGGGGGGACAGTTCGGCGCTGAAGCTTTCTTT.

This sequence joins TRBV29-1 and TRBJ1-1, with D hard to call. Trimming cost V 3 bases and J 1 base, with 12 bases left between them. Germline V CDR1 and CDR2: SQVTM, ANQGSEA. CDR3 length equals 14 residues. The CDR3 DNA follows: TGCAGCGTTGATTTCGGACGACAGAACACTGAAGCTTTCTTT. Translated: CSVDFGRQNTEAFF.

V and J are TRBV5-1 and TRBJ1-4; perhaps TRBD1 as D (5 bases). V shed 0 bases and J shed 6 bases, with 6 bases lying between them. Germline-derived CDR1 and CDR2 are SGHRS and YFSETQ. This CDR3 is built from 13 residues. The CDR3 region is CASSLGRDEKLFF. CDR3 nucleotides: TGCGCCAGCAGCTTGGGCAGGGATGAAAAACTGTTTTTT.

This clone was detected ten times or more. This chain uses TRBV10-3 with TRBJ2-1; the match to TRBD2 covers 11 bases. With 10 bases clipped from V and 10 bases from J, the junction kept 12 bases outside the gene matches. The germline CDR1 and CDR2 sequences are ENHRY and SYGVKD. The CDR3 extends over 14 amino acids. The CDR3 sequence is CATQTSGTAREQFF. The CDR3 DNA sequence: TGTGCCACCCAGACTAGCGGGACCGCTCGGGAGCAGTTCTTC.

The table lists this clone with a count of one. J is TRBJ2-5 and V is TRBV5-6; perhaps TRBD1 as D (6 bases). This CDR3 spans 15 amino acids. Germline CDR1 SGHDT, CDR2 YYEEEE. V dropped 4 bases and J dropped 2 bases, with 15 bases sitting between them. The CDR3 DNA is TGTGCCAGCAGCAACCTCCGGGACAATCAAGAGACCCAGTACTTC. This sequence encodes CASSNLRDNQETQYF. Variable domain in full (rest from reference TRBV5-6 and TRBJ2-5): DAGVTQSPTHLIKTRGQQVTLRCSPKSGHDTVSWYQQALGQGPQFIFQYYEEEERQRGNFPDRFSGHQFPNYSSELNVNALLLGDSALYLCASSNLRDNQETQYFGPGTRLLVL.

The rearrangement joins TRBV15 to TRBJ2-5; D not resolved. Germline V lookup: CDR1 LNHNV, CDR2 YYDKDF (reference sequence). The CDR3 runs 16 residues. V was pared by 1 base and J by 0 bases, with 12 bases between. The CDR3: CATSRVAGTYQETQYF. CDR3 DNA: TGTGCCACCAGCAGAGTGGCAGGAACCTACCAAGAGACCCAGTACTTC.

The chain is built from TRBV5-1 and TRBJ1-1; 7 bases fit TRBD1. The germline V gene encodes CDR1 SGHRS and CDR2 YFSETQ. CDR3 length equals 14 residues. V lost 5 bases to trimming and J lost 3 bases; unmatched junction nucleotides: 7. CDR3 DNA sequence: TGCGCCAGCAGGACAGGGAAAGTGGACACTGAAGCTTTCTTT. Its translation: CASRTGKVDTEAFF.

To note about this clone: A much larger clone lies a single base off, so this may be a read error. The V gene is TRBV27, the J gene TRBJ2-6; D unresolved. V lost 2 bases and J 3 bases, leaving 2 bases between the germline ends. Looked up from germline, CDR1 is MNHEY and CDR2 is SMNVEV (reference sequence). CDR3 length equals 13 residues. CDR3 nucleotides: TGTGCCAGCAGTTTAGGTGGGGCCAACGTCCTGACTTTC. As protein: CASSLGGANVLTF.

The rearrangement links TRBV28 to TRBJ1-5; D call uncertain. Trimming pared 4 bases from V and 6 bases from J, leaving 13 bases between. CDR3 length: 14 residues. CDR1 and CDR2 (germline): MDHEN, SYDVKM. The CDR3 protein is CASSYPLGGQPQHF. CDR3 DNA: TGTGCCAGCAGTTACCCGCTAGGTGGTCAGCCCCAGCATTTT.

This clone appeared once. The J gene is TRBJ1-5, the V gene TRBV18; D ambiguous. There are 14 residues in the CDR3. Germline lookup yields CDR1 KGHSH and CDR2 LQKENI. Trimming shortened V by 4 bases and J by 0 bases, and 7 bases separated the two germline ends. The DNA for the CDR3 is TGTGCCAGCTCACACAACCCTAGCAATCAGCCCCAGCATTTT. This gives the protein CASSHNPSNQPQHF.

CDR3 coding DNA: TGTGCCAGCAGCCGGACTGGCACCTACGAGCAGTACTTC. This encodes CASSRTGTYEQYF. The gene calls are TRBV27 and TRBJ2-7; a possible D gene is TRBD2 (5 bases). V lost 6 bases and J lost 2, with 11 bases in between. Germline CDR1 is MNHEY and CDR2 is SMNVEV (reference sequence). The CDR3 consists of 13 residues.

This clone was recorded at least ten times. The chain is built from TRBV28 and TRBJ1-1; no reliable D call. V lost 8 bases and J lost 1, with 14 bases in between. The length of the CDR3 is 14 residues. The V gene's germline CDR1 is MDHEN and CDR2 SYDVKM. CDR3 coding DNA: TGTGCCAGCCAGCCCCCATGGAGGAACACTGAAGCTTTCTTT. Translated, it gives CASQPPWRNTEAFF.

This clone was seen only a few times. This chain uses TRBV19 with TRBJ2-3; TRBD2 matches 11 bases. Looked up from germline, CDR1 is LNHDA and CDR2 is SQIVND (reference sequence). The length of the CDR3 is 17 residues. V gave up 5 bases and J gave up 3 bases; unmatched junction bases: 10. Here the CDR3 reads CASSAWGLAEETDTQYF. The CDR3 nucleotides are TGTGCCAGTAGTGCCTGGGGACTAGCGGAGGAAACAGATACGCAGTATTTT. The full variable domain, in which reference TRBV19 and TRBJ2-3 provide the parts outside the CDR3, is DGGITQSPKYLFRKEGQNVTLSCEQNLNHDAMYWYRQDPGQGLRLIYYSQIVNDFQKGDIAEGYSVSREKKESFPLTVTSAQKNPTAFYLCASSAWGLAEETDTQYFGPGTRLTVL.

The chain has TRBV11-2 and TRBJ1-1, with D possibly TRBD1 on 5 matching bases. V lost 5 bases to trimming and J lost 4 bases, with 11 bases between them. The CDR3 has 13 residues. Germline V gives CDR1 SGHAT, CDR2 FQNNGV. CDR3 in amino acids: CASSPGGGTEAFF. The CDR3 DNA reads as TGTGCCAGCAGCCCTGGGGGGGGCACTGAAGCTTTCTTT.

This chain links TRBV5-1 with TRBJ2-3; the match to TRBD1 covers 11 bases. V trimming: 4 bases; J trimming: 4 bases; junction bases outside the gene matches: 5. Germline lookup yields CDR1 SGHRS and CDR2 YFSETQ. CDR3 size: 15 residues. As DNA, the CDR3 is TGCGCCAGCAGCCCCGGACAGGGGGCAGCAGATACGCAGTATTTT. Translating it yields CASSPGQGAADTQYF.

The chain combines TRBV19 with TRBJ2-7; D unresolved. With 5 bases removed from V and 3 bases from J, the gap between germline ends came to 11 bases. Germline V CDR1 and CDR2: LNHDA, SQIVND (reference sequence). This CDR3 comprises 13 residues. CDR3 nucleotide sequence: TGTGCCAGTAGTGGGCAGTTCAGCTACGAGCAGTACTTC. Translated: CASSGQFSYEQYF.

This clone has just one count. The CDR3 loop reads CSVPTGTGYTDTQYF. The CDR3 DNA sequence: TGCAGCGTACCAACCGGGACAGGGTATACAGATACGCAGTATTTT. The chain links TRBV29-1 to TRBJ2-3; 9 bases are a match to TRBD1. This CDR3 comprises 15 residues. The germline V gene encodes CDR1 SQVTM and CDR2 ANQGSEA. Trimming at V came to 6 bases and at J to 3 bases, leaving 10 bases not matched to a gene.

The rearrangement joins TRBV7-8 to TRBJ2-2; a possible D gene is TRBD2 (5 bases). The CDR3 spans 14 residues. The germline V and J ends were trimmed by 1 base and 3 bases, with 6 bases remaining between them. Looked up from germline, CDR1 is SGHVS and CDR2 is FQNEAQ. CDR3 sequence reads: CASSLGRDTGELFF. In nucleotides, the CDR3 is TGTGCCAGCAGCTTAGGGCGGGACACCGGGGAGCTGTTTTTT.

The chain joins TRBV19 to TRBJ1-5; the match to TRBD1 covers 9 bases. CDR1 and CDR2 (germline): LNHDA, SQIVND (reference sequence). V lost 1 base and J lost 6; bases outside the gene matches: 7. The CDR3 loop spans 16 amino acids. The CDR3 here is CASSIVGGQGRQPQHF. The CDR3, as DNA: TGTGCCAGTAGTATAGTAGGGGGACAGGGACGTCAGCCCCAGCATTTT. The variable domain in full, completed from reference TRBV19 and TRBJ1-5, reads DGGITQSPKYLFRKEGQNVTLSCEQNLNHDAMYWYRQDPGQGLRLIYYSQIVNDFQKGDIAEGYSVSREKKESFPLTVTSAQKNPTAFYLCASSIVGGQGRQPQHFGDGTRLSIL.

The chain is built from TRBV4-1 and TRBJ1-3, with D unresolved. CDR3 size: 16 residues. V lost 1 base and J 0 bases, leaving 10 bases between the germline ends. CDR1 MGHRA and CDR2 YSYEKL come from the germline V gene. The CDR3 region has the DNA TGCGCCAGCAGCCAAGTACCTCAGATCTCTGGAAACACCATATATTTT. Translated: CASSQVPQISGNTIYF.

The V call is TRBV5-1, the J call TRBJ2-6, with D perhaps TRBD1 (5 bases). Germline V gene lookup returns CDR1 SGHRS and CDR2 YFSETQ. This CDR3 is built from 15 residues. V shed 3 bases and J shed 2 bases, with 9 bases lying between them. The CDR3 sequence: CASSSQGTGANVLTF. The DNA of the CDR3 is TGCGCCAGCAGCTCCCAGGGAACTGGGGCCAACGTCCTGACTTTC. Filled out from reference TRBV5-1 and TRBJ2-6, the complete variable domain reads KAGVTQTPRYLIKTRGQQVTLSCSPISGHRSVSWYQQTPGQGLQFLFEYFSETQRNKGNFPGRFSGRQFSNSRSEMNVSTLELGDSALYLCASSSQGTGANVLTFGAGSRLTVL.